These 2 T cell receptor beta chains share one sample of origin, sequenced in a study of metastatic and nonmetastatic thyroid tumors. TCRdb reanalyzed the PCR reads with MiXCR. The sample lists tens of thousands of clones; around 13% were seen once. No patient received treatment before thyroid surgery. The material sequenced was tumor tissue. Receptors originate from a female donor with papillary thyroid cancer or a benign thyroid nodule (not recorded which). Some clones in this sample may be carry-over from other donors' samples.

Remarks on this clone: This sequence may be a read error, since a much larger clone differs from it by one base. Written as DNA, the CDR3 is TGTGCCAGCAGCTTACAGGGGTTAACCAGAAACATTCAGTACTTC. It codes for CASSLQGLTRNIQYF. The chain uses TRBV7-8 and TRBJ2-4; possible D gene TRBD1, 6 bases. The V end lost 2 bases, the J end lost 6 bases, and 14 bases lay between the germline ends. The CDR3 length is 15 residues. Germline values: CDR1 SGHVS, CDR2 FQNEAQ.

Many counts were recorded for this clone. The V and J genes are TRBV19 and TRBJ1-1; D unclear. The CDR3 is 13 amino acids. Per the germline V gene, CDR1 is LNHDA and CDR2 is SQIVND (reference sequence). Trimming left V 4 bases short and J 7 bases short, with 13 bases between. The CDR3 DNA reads TGTGCCAGTAGTACGCAGGTCTCCGATGAAGCTTTCTTT. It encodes CASSTQVSDEAFF.